The rows below give T cell receptor beta chains drawn from one sample of a study of blood T cell repertoires in COVID-19. Profiling relied on immunoSEQ multiplex PCR, and the TCRdb table lists in-frame clones only, not all of them. The sample has about 220,000 clones, more than 75% seen once. The sequencing input was peripheral blood. These receptors were collected from a woman in her 70s with COVID-19, enrolled during active disease. Both conserved end residues are part of each CDR3. Fields, in order: V gene, clone size, J gene, D gene, CDR3 DNA, CDR3 protein. A D gene is named only where the DNA matches it firmly. Clone sizes are given selectively: once, few, many, or a class where the clone is expanded.

TRBV4-3	few	TRBJ2-7	TRBD2	TGCGCCAGCAGCCTCCGGGAGGGGGACGAGCAGTACTTC	CASSLREGDEQYF
TRBV27	-	TRBJ1-1	-	TGTGCCAGCAGTTTTTCCCGAGGGAGGGTGAACACTGAAGCTTTCTTT	CASSFSRGRVNTEAFF
TRBV19	-	TRBJ1-1	-	TGTGCCAGTACCGGGGGTCTTGTCATGAACACTGAAGCTTTCTTT	CASTGGLVMNTEAFF
TRBV11-2	-	TRBJ1-4	-	TGTGCCAGCAGCCTCTCAGAGGTCCCTCGGAATGAAAAACTGTTTTTT	CASSLSEVPRNEKLFF
TRBV20-1	-	TRBJ1-2	-	TGCAGTGCTAGTCTCCCAGGGAACTATGGCTACACCTTC	CSASLPGNYGYTF
TRBV5-4	-	TRBJ2-7	-	TGTGCCAGCAGCTGGGGGGGCGGGAAGAGCGAGCAGTACTTC	CASSWGGGKSEQYF
TRBV2	-	TRBJ1-3	-	TGTGCCAGCAGGGGGCAGGGAAACACCATATATTTT	CASRGQGNTIYF
TRBV3-1/TRBV3-2	-	TRBJ1-2	-	TGTGCCAGCAGCCAAGACTACACAGGGTTCGTATATGGCTACACCTTC	CASSQDYTGFVYGYTF
TRBV7-2	-	TRBJ2-7	-	TGTGCCAGCAGCTTATATAGTTTCGACGAGCAGTACTTC	CASSLYSFDEQYF
TRBV6-4	-	TRBJ1-1	-	TGTGCCAACCCGGAGCACACTGAAGCTTTCTTT	CANPEHTEAFF